The subject of this entry is one TCR beta chain. The antigen is not known. The sample originates from a study of shared clonotypes between healthy human individuals. Study conclusions and caveats: The naive CD4 repertoires of a few donors were compared, and around 5.1% of clonotypes were shared.

Germline values: CDR1 SGHKS, CDR2 YYEKEE (reference sequence). The CDR3 contains 14 residues. V lost 7 bases to trimming and J lost 3 bases, with 14 bases between them. Donors were Caucasian adults residing in Nashville, Tennessee, USA. Around 200 ng DNA, around 30,000 T cell genomes, went into each sorted-subset replicate PCR. The repertoire was sequenced with immunoSEQ multiplex PCR; TCRdb's copy has only in-frame clones and lacks some. The repertoire holds 740,000 or so clones, with less than 80% as singletons. This TCR came from a woman aged 25 to 39 in good health. The chain couples TRBV5-5 to TRBJ2-1, with D uncertain. Material: memory CD4+ T cells sorted from blood. Regarding subset: CD45RA-negative fraction. The CDR3: CASERTGSYNEQFF. The CDR3, as DNA: TGTGCCAGCGAACGGACCGGCAGCTACAATGAGCAGTTCTTC.